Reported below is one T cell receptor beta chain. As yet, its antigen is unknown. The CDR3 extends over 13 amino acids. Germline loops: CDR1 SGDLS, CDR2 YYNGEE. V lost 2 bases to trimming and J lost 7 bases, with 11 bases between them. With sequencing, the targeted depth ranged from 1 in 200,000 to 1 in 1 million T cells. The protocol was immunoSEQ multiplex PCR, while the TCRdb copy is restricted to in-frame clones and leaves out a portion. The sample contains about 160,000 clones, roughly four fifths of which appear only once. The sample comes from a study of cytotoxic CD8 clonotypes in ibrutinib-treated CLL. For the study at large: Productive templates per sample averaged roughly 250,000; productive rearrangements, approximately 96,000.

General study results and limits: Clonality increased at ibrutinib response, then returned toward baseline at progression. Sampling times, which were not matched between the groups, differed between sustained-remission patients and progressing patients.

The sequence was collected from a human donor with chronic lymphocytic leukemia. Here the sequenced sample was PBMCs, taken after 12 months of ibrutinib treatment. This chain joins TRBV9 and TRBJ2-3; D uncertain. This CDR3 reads CASSVLTANTQYF. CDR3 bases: TGTGCCAGCAGCGTTTTGACCGCTAATACGCAGTATTTT.